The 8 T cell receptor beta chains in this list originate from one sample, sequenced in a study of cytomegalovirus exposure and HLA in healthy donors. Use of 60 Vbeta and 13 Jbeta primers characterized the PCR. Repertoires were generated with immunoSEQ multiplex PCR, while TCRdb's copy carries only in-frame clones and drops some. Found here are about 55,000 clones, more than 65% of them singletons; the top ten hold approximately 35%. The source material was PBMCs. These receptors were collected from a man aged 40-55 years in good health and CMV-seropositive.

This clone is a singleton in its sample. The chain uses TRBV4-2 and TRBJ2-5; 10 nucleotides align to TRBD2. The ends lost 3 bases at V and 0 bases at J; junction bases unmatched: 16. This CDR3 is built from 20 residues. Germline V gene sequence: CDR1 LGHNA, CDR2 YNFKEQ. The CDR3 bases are TGTGCCAGCAGCCAGGGGGGGTCTAGCGGGAGCGATCTGTACCAAGAGACCCAGTACTTC. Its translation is CASSQGGSSGSDLYQETQYF.

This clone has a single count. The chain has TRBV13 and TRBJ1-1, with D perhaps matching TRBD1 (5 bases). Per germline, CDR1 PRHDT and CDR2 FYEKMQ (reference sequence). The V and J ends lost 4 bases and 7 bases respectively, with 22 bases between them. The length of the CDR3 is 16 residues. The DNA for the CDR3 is TGTGCCAGCAGCTCTAATGAAGGGGCCGTTCTCAGTGAAGCTTTCTTT. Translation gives CASSSNEGAVLSEAFF.

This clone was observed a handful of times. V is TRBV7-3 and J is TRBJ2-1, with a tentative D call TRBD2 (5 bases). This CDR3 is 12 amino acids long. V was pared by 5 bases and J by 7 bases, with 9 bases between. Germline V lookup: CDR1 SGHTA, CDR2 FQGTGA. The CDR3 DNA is TGTGCCAGCAGCACTCCGGGGAATGAGCAGTTCTTC. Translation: CASSTPGNEQFF. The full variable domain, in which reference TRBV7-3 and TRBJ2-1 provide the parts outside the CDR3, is GAGVSQTPSNKVTEKGKYVELRCDPISGHTALYWYRQSLGQGPEFLIYFQGTGAADDSGLPNDRFFAVRPEGSVSTLKIQRTERGDSAVYLCASSTPGNEQFFGPGTRLTVL.

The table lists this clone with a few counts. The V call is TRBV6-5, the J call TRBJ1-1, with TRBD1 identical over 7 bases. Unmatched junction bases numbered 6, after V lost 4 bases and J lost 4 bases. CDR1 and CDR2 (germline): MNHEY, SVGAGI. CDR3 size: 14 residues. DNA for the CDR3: TGTGCCAGCAGTTCCGGGACAGTCGGCACTGAAGCTTTCTTT. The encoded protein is CASSSGTVGTEAFF.

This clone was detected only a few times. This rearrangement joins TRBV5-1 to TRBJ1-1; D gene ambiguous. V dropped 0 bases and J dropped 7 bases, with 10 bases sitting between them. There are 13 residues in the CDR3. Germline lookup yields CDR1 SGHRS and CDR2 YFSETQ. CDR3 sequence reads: CASSLADGDEAFF. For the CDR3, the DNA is TGCGCCAGCAGCTTGGCCGACGGAGATGAAGCTTTCTTT.

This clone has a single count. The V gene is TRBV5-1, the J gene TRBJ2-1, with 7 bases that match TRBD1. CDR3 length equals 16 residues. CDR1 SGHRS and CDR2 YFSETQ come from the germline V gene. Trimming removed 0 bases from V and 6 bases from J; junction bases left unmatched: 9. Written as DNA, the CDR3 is TGCGCCAGCAGCTTGGCAGACAGGGAAGGTGGCAATGAGCAGTTCTTC. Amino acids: CASSLADREGGNEQFF.

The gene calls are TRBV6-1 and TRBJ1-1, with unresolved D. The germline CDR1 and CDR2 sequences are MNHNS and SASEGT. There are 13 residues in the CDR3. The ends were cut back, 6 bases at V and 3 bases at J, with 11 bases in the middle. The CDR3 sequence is CASRAGQYTEAFF. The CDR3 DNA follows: TGTGCCAGCAGGGCGGGTCAGTACACTGAAGCTTTCTTT.

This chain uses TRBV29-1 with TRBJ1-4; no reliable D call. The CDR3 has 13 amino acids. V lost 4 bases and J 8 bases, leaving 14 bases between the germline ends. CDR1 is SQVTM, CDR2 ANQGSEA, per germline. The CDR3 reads CSVVPVPGEKLFF. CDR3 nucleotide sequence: TGCAGCGTTGTGCCAGTGCCGGGGGAAAAACTGTTTTTT.